This note documents a single T cell receptor beta chain sequence. The antigen is not known. This sample is drawn from a study of shared clonotypes between healthy human individuals. Study-wide context: Each donor contributed plates that comprised three CD4 naive, three CD4 memory, two CD8 naive and one CD8 memory. Study observations and caveats: Naive CD4 clonotypes overlapped across a handful of donors at roughly 5.1%.

Profiled with immunoSEQ multiplex PCR; TCRdb holds only in-frame clones, not every one. This table holds some 1,400,000 clones, roughly 95% found once. Trimming left V 2 bases short and J 0 bases short, with 18 bases between. Germline V CDR1 and CDR2: MNHGY, SVAAGI. The CDR3 extends over 18 amino acids. The origin of this receptor is a man aged 25 to 40 in good health. The rearrangement links TRBV6-9 to TRBJ2-3; TRBD2 might be the D (8 bases). The material sequenced was naive CD4+ T cells sorted from blood. Subset of the sample: CD45RA+ positively selected. The CDR3 spells CASSYVAGRGLSTDTQYF. In DNA form, the CDR3 reads TGTGCCAGCAGTTATGTAGCGGGAAGGGGGCTTAGCACAGATACGCAGTATTTT.